This TCR beta chain was captured by sequencing in a study of blood T cell repertoires in COVID-19. Turning to the study itself: Sites in the United States, Italy and Spain provided acute and convalescent COVID-19 samples. T cells, B-cell-depleted T cells, or PBMCs supplied cDNA or gDNA.

Germline CDR1 reads MGHRA; CDR2 reads YSYEKL. Deletions cut 4 bases from V and 7 bases from J, with 20 bases between. The CDR3 extends over 16 amino acids. In the original processing: Estimates of nucleated cell counts were drawn from the amplification of reference gene primers. Clones were read by immunoSEQ multiplex PCR, and TCRdb kept only the in-frame ones, dropping some. That table furnishes V, J and clone size, whereas the DNA furnished D and trimming. The sample holds about 350,000 clones, about 90% seen once. This chain uses TRBV4-1 with TRBJ2-1; D may be TRBD1 (5 bases). The source of this sequence is a woman under 30 who had recovered from COVID-19. Sequenced material: peripheral blood. The CDR3 reads CASSLSPGASKNEQFF. As DNA, the CDR3 is TGCGCCAGCAGCCTATCCCCTGGGGCCAGCAAAAATGAGCAGTTCTTC.